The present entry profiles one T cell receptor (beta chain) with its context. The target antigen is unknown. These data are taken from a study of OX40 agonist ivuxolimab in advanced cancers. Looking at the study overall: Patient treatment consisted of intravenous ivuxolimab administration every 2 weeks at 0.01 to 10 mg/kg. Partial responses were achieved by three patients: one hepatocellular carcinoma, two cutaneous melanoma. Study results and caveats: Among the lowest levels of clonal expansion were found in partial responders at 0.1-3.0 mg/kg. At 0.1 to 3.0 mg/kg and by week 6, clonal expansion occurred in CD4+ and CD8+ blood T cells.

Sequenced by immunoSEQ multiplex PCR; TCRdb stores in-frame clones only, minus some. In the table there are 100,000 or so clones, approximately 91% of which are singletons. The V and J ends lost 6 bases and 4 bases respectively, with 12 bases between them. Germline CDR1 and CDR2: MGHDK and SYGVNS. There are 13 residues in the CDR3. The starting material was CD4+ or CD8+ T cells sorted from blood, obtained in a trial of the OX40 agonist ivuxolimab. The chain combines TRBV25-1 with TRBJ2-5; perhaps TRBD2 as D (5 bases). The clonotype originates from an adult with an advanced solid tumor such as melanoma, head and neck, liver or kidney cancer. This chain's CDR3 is CASRTNWGETQYF. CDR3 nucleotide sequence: TGTGCCAGCAGGACTAACTGGGGAGAGACCCAGTACTTC.